The text below deals with one TCR beta chain. What it binds is not known. TCRdb's copy holds only in-frame clones and misses some; the assay was immunoSEQ multiplex PCR. This sample has approximately 67,000 clones, with about four fifths found just once. Germline V lookup: CDR1 SGHRS, CDR2 YFSETQ. The CDR3 is made up of 16 amino acids. V gave up 3 bases and J gave up 6 bases; unmatched junction bases: 6. This sample was included in a study of OX40 agonist ivuxolimab in advanced cancers. Study context: In this cohort, patients received ivuxolimab, an agonistic anti-OX40 (CD134) antibody. Regarding the study as a whole: Both CD4+ and CD8+ T cell populations in blood had undergone clonal expansion by week 6 at 0.1 to 3.0 mg/kg. Expansion of clones was among the lowest in partial responders at 0.1-3.0 mg/kg. Among some nonresponders, normalized T-cell clonal expansion was also low.

The rearrangement links TRBV5-1 to TRBJ2-1, with TRBD2 matching over 13 bases. The sequencing here drew on CD4+ or CD8+ T cells sorted from blood, taken in a trial of the OX40 agonist ivuxolimab. This sequence was found in an adult with an advanced solid tumor such as melanoma, head and neck, liver or kidney cancer. CDR3 coding DNA: TGCGCCAGCAGCTCTCTCGGGACTAGCGGGATCAATGAGCAGTTCTTC. It encodes CASSSLGTSGINEQFF.